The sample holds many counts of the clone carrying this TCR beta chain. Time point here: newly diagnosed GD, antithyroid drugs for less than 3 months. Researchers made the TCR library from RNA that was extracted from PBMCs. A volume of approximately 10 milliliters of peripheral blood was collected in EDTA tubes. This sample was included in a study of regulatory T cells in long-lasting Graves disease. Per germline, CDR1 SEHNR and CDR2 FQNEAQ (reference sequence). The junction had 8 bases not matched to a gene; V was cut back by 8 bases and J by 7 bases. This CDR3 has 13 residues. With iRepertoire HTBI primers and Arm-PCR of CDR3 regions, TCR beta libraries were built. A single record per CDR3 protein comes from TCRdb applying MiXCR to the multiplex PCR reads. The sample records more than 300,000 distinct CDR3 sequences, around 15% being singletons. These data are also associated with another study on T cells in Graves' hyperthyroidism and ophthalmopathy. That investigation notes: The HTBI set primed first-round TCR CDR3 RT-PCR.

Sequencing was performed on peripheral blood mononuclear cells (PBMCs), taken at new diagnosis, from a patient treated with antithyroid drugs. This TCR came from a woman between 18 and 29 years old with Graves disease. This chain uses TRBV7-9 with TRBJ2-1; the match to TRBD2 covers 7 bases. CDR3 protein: CASRGDLQNEQFF. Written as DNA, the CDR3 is TGTGCCAGCCGGGGGGACTTACAGAATGAGCAGTTCTTC.